This entry is about one T cell receptor (beta chain). Per germline, CDR1 LNHNV and CDR2 YYDKDF (reference sequence). Unmatched junction bases numbered 6, after V lost 2 bases and J lost 3 bases. The CDR3 length is 16 residues. The sample belongs to a study of sequential checkpoint blockade in melanoma. Study-wide background: Arm A got nivolumab then ipilimumab; arm B the reverse, 1:1. Both treatment sequences were followed by maintenance nivolumab.

Treatment reported: randomized to nivolumab then ipilimumab (arm A) or the reverse (arm B). DNA-damaging chemotherapy had not been given to any patient beforehand. Profiling relied on immunoSEQ multiplex PCR, and the TCRdb table lists in-frame clones only, not all of them. The sample includes about 10,000 clones, 73% of them seen just once. The gene calls are TRBV15 and TRBJ1-2, with TRBD1 identical over 10 bases. The sequence derives from a human donor with melanoma. The sequenced sample was CD8+ T cells sorted from blood (inferred from file names), obtained from a patient given nivolumab and ipilimumab in sequence. The CDR3 DNA reads TGTGCCACCAGCAGATTCCGGACAGGGGGGGACTATGGCTACACCTTC. Encoded protein: CATSRFRTGGDYGYTF.